The T cell receptor (beta chain) under discussion was sequenced for a study of blood T cell repertoires in COVID-19. Study-level background: Sites across the United States, Italy and Spain contributed samples from acute and convalescent COVID-19. Sources were T cells, B-cell-depleted T cells, or PBMCs; the material itself was cDNA or gDNA.

V was pared by 0 bases and J by 6 bases, with 12 bases between. Germline CDR1 is SGHAT and CDR2 is FQNNGV. The CDR3 extends over 15 amino acids. Original processing methods: Reference gene primer amplification gave estimated nucleated cell counts. Data came from immunoSEQ multiplex PCR; TCRdb stores just in-frame clones and leaves some out. The DNA gave D and trimming, while V, J and clone size come from that table. The sample carries some 250,000 clones, more than 75% recorded once. This clonotype originated in a woman in her 30s who had recovered from COVID-19. The rearrangement joins TRBV11-2 to TRBJ1-5, with no clear D. Material: peripheral blood. CDR3 amino acids: CASSLDWGGGQPQHF. The CDR3 DNA follows: TGTGCCAGCAGCTTAGATTGGGGAGGAGGTCAGCCCCAGCATTTT.